This T cell receptor (beta chain) was identified in a study of beta chain features in type 1 diabetes. Sequenced material consisted of expressed TCRB transcripts (all of the isolated RNA was reverse transcribed). The table came from immunoSEQ multiplex PCR; TCRdb's copy has only in-frame clones and leaves some out. This table has over 200,000 clones, about a tenth appearing once. This CDR3 has 14 residues. Germline V gene sequence: CDR1 MDHEN, CDR2 SYDVKM. V lost 6 bases to trimming and J lost 4 bases; unmatched junction nucleotides: 6. This clone was counted a few times. Its target is unknown. Findings and caveats of the study: For Type 1 diabetes patients, all four CD4+ subsets carried TCRB CDR3s that were moderately but significantly shorter.

The purity of all sorted populations exceeded 98%. What was sequenced was naive CD4+ T cells from blood. The TCR originated in a man aged 30 to 45 with type 1 diabetes. The chain combines TRBV28 with TRBJ2-1; 7 bases fit TRBD1. CDR3 DNA: TGTGCCAGCAGACCGGGACAGCCTTACAATGAGCAGTTCTTC. Amino acid sequence: CASRPGQPYNEQFF.